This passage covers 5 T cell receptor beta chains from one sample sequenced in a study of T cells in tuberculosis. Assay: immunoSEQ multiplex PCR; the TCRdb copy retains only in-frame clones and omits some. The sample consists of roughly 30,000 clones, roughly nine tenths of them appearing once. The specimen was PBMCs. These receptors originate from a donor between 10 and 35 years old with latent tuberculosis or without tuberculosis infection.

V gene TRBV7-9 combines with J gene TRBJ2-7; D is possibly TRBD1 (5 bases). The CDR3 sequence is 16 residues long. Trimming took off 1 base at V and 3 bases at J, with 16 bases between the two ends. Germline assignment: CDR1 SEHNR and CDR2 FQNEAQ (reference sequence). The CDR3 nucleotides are TGTGCCAGCAGCTTAGATTCAGGGCCCCACATCTACGAGCAGTACTTC. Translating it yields CASSLDSGPHIYEQYF.

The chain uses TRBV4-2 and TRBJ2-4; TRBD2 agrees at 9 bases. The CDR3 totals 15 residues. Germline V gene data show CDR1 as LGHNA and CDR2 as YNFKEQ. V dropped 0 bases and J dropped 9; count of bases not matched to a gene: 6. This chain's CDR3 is CASSQEIAGAGIQYF. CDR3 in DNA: TGTGCCAGCAGCCAAGAAATAGCGGGGGCGGGCATTCAGTACTTC.

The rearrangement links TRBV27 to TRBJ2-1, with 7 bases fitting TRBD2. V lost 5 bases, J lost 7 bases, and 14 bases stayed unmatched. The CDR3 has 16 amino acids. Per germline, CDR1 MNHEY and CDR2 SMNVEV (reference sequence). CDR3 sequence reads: CASSPSWGRAMNEQFF. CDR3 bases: TGTGCCAGCAGTCCTAGTTGGGGGAGGGCGATGAATGAGCAGTTCTTC.

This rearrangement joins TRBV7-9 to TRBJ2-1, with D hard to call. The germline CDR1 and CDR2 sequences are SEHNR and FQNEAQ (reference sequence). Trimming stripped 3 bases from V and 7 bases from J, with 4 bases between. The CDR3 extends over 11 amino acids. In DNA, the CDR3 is TGTGCCAGCAGCTTCCAAAATGAGCAGTTCTTC. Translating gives CASSFQNEQFF.

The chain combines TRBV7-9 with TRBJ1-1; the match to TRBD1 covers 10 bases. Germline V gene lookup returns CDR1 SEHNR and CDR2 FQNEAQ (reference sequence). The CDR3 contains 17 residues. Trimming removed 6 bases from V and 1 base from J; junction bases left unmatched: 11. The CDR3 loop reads CASRRQGARFGNTEAFF. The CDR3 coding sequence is TGTGCCAGCAGGCGACAGGGGGCGCGATTTGGGAACACTGAAGCTTTCTTT. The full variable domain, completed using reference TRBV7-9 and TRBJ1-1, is DTGVSQNPRHKITKRGQNVTFRCDPISEHNRLYWYRQTLGQGPEFLTYFQNEAQLEKSRLLSDRFSAERPKGSFSTLEIQRTEQGDSAMYLCASRRQGARFGNTEAFFGQGTRLTVV.